The entry that follows covers one T cell receptor beta chain sequence. Its specificity is not known. The data derive from a study of shared clonotypes between healthy human individuals. The study, taken as a whole, reports: Non-shared clonotypes showed lower generation probabilities than clonotypes common to all four donors.

Produced via immunoSEQ multiplex PCR; TCRdb's table is partial and in-frame only. The profile covers 650,000 to 700,000 clones, with about 90% appearing a single time and 34% taken by the ten largest. Between the trimmed V and J ends, which lost 7 bases and 9 bases, there was a span of 30 bases. The CDR3 runs to 17 residues. CDR1 is MNHEY, CDR2 SMNVEV, per germline (reference sequence). Sample: memory CD8+ T cells from PBMCs. Subset meaning: CD45RO+ cells pooled with CCR7-negative TemRA cells. The V call is TRBV27, the J call TRBJ1-2, with D hard to call. This receptor was identified in a man younger than 35 in good health. Some clones in this sample may be carry-over from other donors' samples. CDR3 residues: CASTYITSVAVPSSYTF. CDR3 coding DNA: TGTGCCAGCACCTACATCACGTCAGTTGCAGTCCCTTCCAGCTACACCTTC.